This T cell receptor beta chain was identified in a study of cytomegalovirus exposure and HLA in healthy donors (dated by TCRdb to the late 2010s). About the full investigation: According to a later analysis, one platform produced both the 110 or so validation repertoires and the 666 repertoires of the first cohort. The study aimed to test whether cataloging public T cell receptors could reveal signatures of past pathogen exposure. In addition to the first cohort of around 670 subjects, a separate validation cohort of over 90 different subjects was used. To predict cytomegalovirus infection status, the study combined high-throughput TCR immunosequencing, statistical association of individual TCRs with disease status, and machine learning. Study-wide conclusions, independent of this receptor: While some public TCRs were present in many individuals, most TCR sequences turned up only very rarely across donors. In vitro tests confirmed that three of the cytomegalovirus-associated TCR beta chains recognize cytomegalovirus antigens. In a later analysis, TCRs clustered in the first cohort were found to also tend to co-occur in the 110 or so validation repertoires, with approximately 95% of cluster scores above 0. The validation cohort had no HLA typing available for a later analysis, so co-occurrence within that cohort was assessed over all 130 or so repertoires. The classifier was reported to diagnose cytomegalovirus status with high specificity and sensitivity in both the original cohort and the validation cohort. In the study, 150 to 200 TCR beta chains were listed as associated with cytomegalovirus. It was suggested by the authors that the approach could potentially be generalized to other disease states and immunological phenotypes.

There are 14 amino acids in the CDR3, from cysteine to phenylalanine inclusive. Just the 42-base CDR3 DNA is kept, in frame starting at base 1. The CDR1 and CDR2 encoded by the germline V gene (reference sequence) are MNHEY and SMNVEV. V was cut back by 5 bases and J by 7 bases, leaving a gap of 15 bases between them. Library prep was done by the immunoSEQ multiplex PCR assay. The authors' pipeline ran thus. A statistical classification framework was developed to diagnose cytomegalovirus status using the catalog of TCR beta chain sequences. The immuneACCESS repertoire file appears here via TCRdb, limited to in-frame rearrangements. These files lack a portion of the clones; in checked studies, under half of the deficit traces to unresolved V genes, and the cause of the others is not known. That table is the source of V, J and clone size, and D and trimming were worked out from the DNA. The sample table records about 220,000 clones; approximately 80% of these occur just once. The top ten clonotypes cover 11% to 15% of the sample.

On this clone: It lacks a known antigen. Base-call qualities are not available, and no considerably larger clone is one nucleotide away.

Donors formed part of the validation cohort, which comprised 95 to 150 subjects and was distinct from the first cohort of fewer than 750 subjects. The sequence is built from TRBV27 and TRBJ1-5; no confident D gene assignment can be made. Specimen: PBMCs. The receptor was isolated from a woman in her thirties in good health and CMV-seropositive. The DNA reads as follows: TGTGCCAGCAGTCCCAGCGGAGGGTTCCAGCCCCAGCATTTT. It specifies CASSPSGGFQPQHF.